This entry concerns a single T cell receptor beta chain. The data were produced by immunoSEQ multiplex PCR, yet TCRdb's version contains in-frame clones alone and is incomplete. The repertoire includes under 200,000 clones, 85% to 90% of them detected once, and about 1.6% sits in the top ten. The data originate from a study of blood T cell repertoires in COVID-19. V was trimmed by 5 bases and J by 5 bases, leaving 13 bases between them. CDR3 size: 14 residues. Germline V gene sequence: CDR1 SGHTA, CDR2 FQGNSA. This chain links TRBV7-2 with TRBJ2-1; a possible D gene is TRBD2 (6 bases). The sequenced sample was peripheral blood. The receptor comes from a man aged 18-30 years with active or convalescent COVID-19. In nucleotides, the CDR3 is TGTGCCAGCAGCCCCCGGCGGGGCGACAATGAGCAGTTCTTC. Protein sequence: CASSPRRGDNEQFF.